This T cell receptor beta chain stems from a study of T cells in Graves' hyperthyroidism and ophthalmopathy. This clonotype appeared many times. The source material, RNA transcripts, was used to amplify TCR beta CDR3 regions. TCR CDR3 regions were first amplified by RT-PCR with HTBI primers. TCRdb ran MiXCR on the multiplex PCR reads and lists one entry per CDR3 protein. The repertoire includes 500,000 to 650,000 distinct CDR3 sequences, 35% to 50% of them detected once, and around 44% sits in the top ten. This CDR3 has 13 amino acids. The J segment lost 9 bases and the V segment lost 5 bases, leaving 10 bases of the junction unmatched. Germline V CDR1 and CDR2: SGHTA, FQGTGA.

This TCR was recovered from an adult woman with Graves' disease, either hyperthyroidism or ophthalmopathy (not recorded which). J is TRBJ2-7 and V is TRBV7-3, with 7 positions matching TRBD1. The sample was peripheral blood or thyroid tissue (not recorded which). CDR3 loop: CASSPDPTGRQYF. In nucleotides, the CDR3 is TGTGCCAGCAGCCCCGATCCGACAGGGCGGCAGTACTTC. The whole variable domain, remainder taken from reference TRBV7-3 and TRBJ2-7, is GAGVSQTPSNKVTEKGKYVELRCDPISGHTALYWYRQSLGQGPEFLIYFQGTGAADDSGLPNDRFFAVRPEGSVSTLKIQRTERGDSAVYLCASSPDPTGRQYFGPGTRLTVT.